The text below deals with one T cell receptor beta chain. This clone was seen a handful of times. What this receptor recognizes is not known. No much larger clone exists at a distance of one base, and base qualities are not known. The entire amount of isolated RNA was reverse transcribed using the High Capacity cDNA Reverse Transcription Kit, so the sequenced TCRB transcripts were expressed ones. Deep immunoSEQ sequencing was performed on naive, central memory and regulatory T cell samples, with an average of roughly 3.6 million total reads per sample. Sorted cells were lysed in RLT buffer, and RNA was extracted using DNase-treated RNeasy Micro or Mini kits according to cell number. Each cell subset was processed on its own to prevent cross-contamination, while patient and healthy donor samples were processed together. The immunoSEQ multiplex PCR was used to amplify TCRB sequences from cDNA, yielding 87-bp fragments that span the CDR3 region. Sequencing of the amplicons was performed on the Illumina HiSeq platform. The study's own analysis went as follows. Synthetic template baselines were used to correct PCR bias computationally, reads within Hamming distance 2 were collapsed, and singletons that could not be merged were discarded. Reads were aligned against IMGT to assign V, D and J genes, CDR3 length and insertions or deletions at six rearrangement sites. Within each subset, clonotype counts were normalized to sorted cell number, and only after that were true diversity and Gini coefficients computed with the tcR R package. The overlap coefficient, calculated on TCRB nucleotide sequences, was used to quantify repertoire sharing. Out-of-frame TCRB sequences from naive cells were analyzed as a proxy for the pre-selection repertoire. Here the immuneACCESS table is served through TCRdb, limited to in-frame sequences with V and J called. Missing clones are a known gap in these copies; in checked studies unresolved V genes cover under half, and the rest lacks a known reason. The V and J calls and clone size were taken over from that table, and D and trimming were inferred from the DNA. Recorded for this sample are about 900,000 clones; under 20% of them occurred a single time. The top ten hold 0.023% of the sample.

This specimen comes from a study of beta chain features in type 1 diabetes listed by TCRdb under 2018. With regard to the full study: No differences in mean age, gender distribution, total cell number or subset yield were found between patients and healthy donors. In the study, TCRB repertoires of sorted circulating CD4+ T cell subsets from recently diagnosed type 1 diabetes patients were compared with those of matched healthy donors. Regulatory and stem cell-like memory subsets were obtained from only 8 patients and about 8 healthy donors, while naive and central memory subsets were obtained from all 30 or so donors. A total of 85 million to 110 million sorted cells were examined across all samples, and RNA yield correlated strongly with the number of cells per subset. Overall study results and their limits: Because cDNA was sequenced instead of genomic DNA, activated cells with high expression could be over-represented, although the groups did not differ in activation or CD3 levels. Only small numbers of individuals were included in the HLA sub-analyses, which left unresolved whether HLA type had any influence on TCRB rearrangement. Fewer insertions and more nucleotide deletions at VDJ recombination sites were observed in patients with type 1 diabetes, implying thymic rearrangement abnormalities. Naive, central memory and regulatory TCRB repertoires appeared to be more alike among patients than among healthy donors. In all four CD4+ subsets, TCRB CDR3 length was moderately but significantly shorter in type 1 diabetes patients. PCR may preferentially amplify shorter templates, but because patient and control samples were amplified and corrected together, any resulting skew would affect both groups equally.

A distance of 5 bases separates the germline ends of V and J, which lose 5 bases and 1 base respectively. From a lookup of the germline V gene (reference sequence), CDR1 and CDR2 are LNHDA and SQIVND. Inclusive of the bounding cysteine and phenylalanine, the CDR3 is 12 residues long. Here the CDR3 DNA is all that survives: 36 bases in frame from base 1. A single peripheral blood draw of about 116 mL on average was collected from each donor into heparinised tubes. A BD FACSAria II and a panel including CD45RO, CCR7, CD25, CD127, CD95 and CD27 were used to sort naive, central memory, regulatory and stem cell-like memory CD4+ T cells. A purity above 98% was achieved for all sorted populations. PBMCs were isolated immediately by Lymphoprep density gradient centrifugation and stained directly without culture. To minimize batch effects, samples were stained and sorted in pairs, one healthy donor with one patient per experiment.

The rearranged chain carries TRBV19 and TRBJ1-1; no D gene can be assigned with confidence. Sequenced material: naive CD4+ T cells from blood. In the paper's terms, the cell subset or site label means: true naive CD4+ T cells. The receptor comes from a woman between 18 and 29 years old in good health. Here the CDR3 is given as CASSYRNTEAFF. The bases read TGTGCCAGTAGTTACAGGAACACTGAAGCTTTCTTT.